These 7 T cell receptor beta chains originate from one sample sequenced in a study of T cells in women clearing cervical HPV infection. Profiling relied on immunoSEQ multiplex PCR, and the TCRdb table lists in-frame clones only, not all of them. The listing records 40,000 to 45,000 clones. Input material: blood buffy coat. The origin of the receptors is a woman between 18 and 69 years old with a cervical HPV16 infection that either progressed to CIN3+ or cleared (not recorded which).

On this clone: The read finishes 3 residues shy of the CDR3 end, and the germline J gene is used to complete it. The V gene is TRBV19, the J gene TRBJ2-3; D is perhaps TRBD1 (5 bases). The CDR3 is 15 amino acids. Trimming removed 5 bases at V and 0 bases at J, with 12 bases between. The germline gives CDR1 LNHDA, CDR2 SQIVND (reference sequence). CDR3 sequence: CASSSRTLSTDTQYF. CDR3 DNA (partial): TGTGCCAGTAGTTCCCGGACACTCAGCACAGATACG.

Concerning this clone itself: The sequence runs out 3 residues before the end of the CDR3; the remainder is reconstructed from the germline J gene. The chain is built from TRBV7-3 and TRBJ2-3, with 9 bases identical to TRBD2. Germline CDR1 reads SGHTA; CDR2 reads FQGTGA. The CDR3 has 15 amino acids. The CDR3 reads CASSPSSGGQETQYF. CDR3 DNA (partial): TGTGCCAGCAGCCCCAGTAGCGGGGGACAAGAGACG.

With respect to this clone: With the read ending 3 residues before the CDR3 end, the germline J gene is used to fill in that end. The V call is TRBV2, the J call TRBJ2-3; a weak D match, TRBD2 (5 bases). The CDR3 totals 14 residues. The germline CDR1 and CDR2 sequences are SNHLY and FYNNEI. The sequenced CDR3 bases are TGTGCCAGCAGCAACGGGGTTAACAATCAGCCG. Amino acid sequence: CASSNGVNNQP. The CDR3 as a whole reads CASSNGVNNQPQYF.

Regarding this clone: The CDR3 end is not reached by the read, which stops 3 residues before it; the germline J gene fills it in. The V gene is TRBV28, the J gene TRBJ2-7; D not resolved. Germline loops: CDR1 MDHEN, CDR2 SYDVKM. Between the trimmed V and J ends, which lost 3 bases and 3 bases, there was a span of 12 bases. CDR3 length: 14 residues. Incomplete CDR3 DNA: TGTGCCAGCAGTTTTATCCCCGCAGACTACGAG. As protein: CASSFIPADYE. The CDR3 in full is CASSFIPADYEQYF.

About this clone: The CDR3 end is not reached by the read, which stops 3 residues before it; the germline J gene fills it in. The rearrangement uses TRBV7-6 and TRBJ2-1, with D tentatively TRBD2 (5 bases). Germline values: CDR1 SGHVS, CDR2 FNYEAQ. Trimming took 5 bases from V and 3 from J, leaving 8 bases between them. The CDR3 contains 13 residues. The sequenced part of the CDR3 DNA is TGTGCCAGCAGCAAGACTATCTACAATGAG. It codes for CASSKTIYNE. In full, the CDR3 is CASSKTIYNEQFF.

With respect to this clone: The read gets to within 3 residues of the CDR3 end, and the germline J gene fills in the rest. The rearrangement links TRBV19 to TRBJ1-2, with 10 bases aligning to TRBD1. The CDR3 contains 17 residues. Per the germline V gene, CDR1 is LNHDA and CDR2 is SQIVND (reference sequence). Partial CDR3 DNA: TGTGCCAGTAGTGGGGGTAGACAGGGGGCTGGCAAAAACATC. Translated: CASSGGRQGAGKNI. The full CDR3 sequence reads CASSGGRQGAGKNIYTF.

Turning to this clone: Sequencing ends 3 residues short of the CDR3 end; the germline J gene provides the rest. This chain links TRBV28 with TRBJ1-1; no definite D call. V gave up 4 bases and J gave up 7 bases, with 13 bases separating them. The CDR3 extends over 13 amino acids. Germline loops: CDR1 MDHEN, CDR2 SYDVKM. The sequenced part of the CDR3 DNA is TGTGCCAGCAGTTCCAGACATTGGATTGAA. This codes for CASSSRHWIE. The entire CDR3 protein reads CASSSRHWIEAFF.